Listed below are T cell receptor beta chains from one sample, sequenced in a study of T cell repertoires in cytomegalovirus infection. TCRdb re-called the reads through MiXCR, storing one row per CDR3 protein. Among about 220,000 distinct CDR3 sequences, about 38% were seen once, and the ten largest hold about 60%. No antigen has been identified for these receptors. The sequencing here drew on CD8+ T cells from cultured PBMCs, taken from culture after CMV antigen stimulation. The receptors here all came from a human donor in good health (CMV status not recorded). Some clones in this sample may be carry-over from other donors' samples. The CDR3 runs from the conserved cysteine through the conserved F or W. The order of the fields is D gene, V gene, J gene, clone size, CDR3 DNA, CDR3 protein. The D gene is left open where the match is weak. The size field is filled for only some rows; it gives once, few, many or a size class.

D gene: -; V gene: TRBV7-6; J gene: TRBJ2-7; clone size: many; CDR3 DNA: TGTGCTAGCAGCTTAGGCCTTGCCTACGAGCAGTACTTC; CDR3 protein: CASSLGLAYEQYF
D gene: -; V gene: TRBV11-2; J gene: TRBJ2-2; clone size: few; CDR3 DNA: TGTGCCAGCAGCTTAGAGTGGTACACCGGGGAGCTGTTTTTT; CDR3 protein: CASSLEWYTGELFF
D gene: -; V gene: TRBV7-6; J gene: TRBJ1-1; clone size: many; CDR3 DNA: TGTGCCAGCAGCTTAGATACAGGGCTCACTGAAGCTTTCTTT; CDR3 protein: CASSLDTGLTEAFF
D gene: -; V gene: TRBV28; J gene: TRBJ2-5; clone size: -; CDR3 DNA: TGTGCCAGCAGGGGGGGTAGCGGCCAAGAGACCCAGTACTTC; CDR3 protein: CASRGGSGQETQYF
D gene: -; V gene: TRBV20-1; J gene: TRBJ2-6; clone size: -; CDR3 DNA: TGCAGTGCTAGAGACCAGGGCGCGGGTTCTGGGGCCAACGTCCTGACTTTC; CDR3 protein: CSARDQGAGSGANVLTF
D gene: TRBD2; V gene: TRBV7-3; J gene: TRBJ2-1; clone size: many; CDR3 DNA: TGTGCCAGCAGCTCCCACCTAGCGGGGGGACGCATCATCTCCTACAATGAGCAGTTCTTC; CDR3 protein: CASSSHLAGGRIISYNEQFF
D gene: -; V gene: TRBV7-2; J gene: TRBJ2-7; clone size: many; CDR3 DNA: TGTGCCAGCAGCCCTTGGGTCGGGGCCTCCGAGCAGTACTTC; CDR3 protein: CASSPWVGASEQYF
D gene: TRBD1; V gene: TRBV15; J gene: TRBJ2-7; clone size: -; CDR3 DNA: TGTGCCACCAGCAAAGAGGCAGGGACAGGGGCCTACGAGCAGTACTTC; CDR3 protein: CATSKEAGTGAYEQYF
D gene: TRBD2; V gene: TRBV2; J gene: TRBJ2-1; clone size: few; CDR3 DNA: TGTGCCAGCAGTGAAGTCTGGACTAGCCGTGAGCAGTTCTTC; CDR3 protein: CASSEVWTSREQFF
D gene: TRBD1; V gene: TRBV29-1; J gene: TRBJ2-7; clone size: few; CDR3 DNA: TGCAGCGTTGCTGGGACAGGGGGTTACGAGCAGTACTTC; CDR3 protein: CSVAGTGGYEQYF
D gene: -; V gene: TRBV9; J gene: TRBJ1-4; clone size: -; CDR3 DNA: TGTGCCAGCAGCTCCCATCAGGGTTCTAATGAAAAACTGTTTTTT; CDR3 protein: CASSSHQGSNEKLFF
D gene: -; V gene: TRBV13; J gene: TRBJ2-7; clone size: few; CDR3 DNA: TGTGCCAGCAGCGTAAGTCCCGGGACCCTCACGGTCAATACTAGGGAGCAGTACTTC; CDR3 protein: CASSVSPGTLTVNTREQYF
D gene: TRBD2; V gene: TRBV12-3/TRBV12-4; J gene: TRBJ2-7; clone size: -; CDR3 DNA: TGTGCCAGCAGCCCTGGGGGGGGTAAACAGTACGAGCAGTACTTC; CDR3 protein: CASSPGGGKQYEQYF
D gene: -; V gene: TRBV15; J gene: TRBJ2-3; clone size: few; CDR3 DNA: TGTGCCACCAGCAGAGTAGAGAGGAGCACAGATACGCAGTATTTT; CDR3 protein: CATSRVERSTDTQYF
D gene: -; V gene: TRBV27; J gene: TRBJ1-2; clone size: -; CDR3 DNA: TGTGCCAGCAGTCCGGGGGGGGGAGGGTACTATGGCTACACCTTC; CDR3 protein: CASSPGGGGYYGYTF
D gene: -; V gene: TRBV7-6; J gene: TRBJ2-1; clone size: many; CDR3 DNA: TGTGCCAGCAGCTTAGTCGGTAATGAGCAGTTCTTC; CDR3 protein: CASSLVGNEQFF
D gene: -; V gene: TRBV7-6; J gene: TRBJ2-5; clone size: -; CDR3 DNA: TGTGCCAGCAGCACTCTCCAAGAGACCCAGTACTTC; CDR3 protein: CASSTLQETQYF
D gene: -; V gene: TRBV4-1; J gene: TRBJ2-2; clone size: -; CDR3 DNA: TGCGCCAGCAGCCAAGAACCGGACCCCCGGGCCGGGGAGCTGTTTTTT; CDR3 protein: CASSQEPDPRAGELFF
D gene: -; V gene: TRBV7-3; J gene: TRBJ2-3; clone size: -; CDR3 DNA: TGTGCCAGCAGCCCCCTAGGATTAACAGATACGCAGTATTTT; CDR3 protein: CASSPLGLTDTQYF
D gene: TRBD1; V gene: TRBV28; J gene: TRBJ1-6; clone size: -; CDR3 DNA: TGTGCCAGCAGTCCCGGGACAGGGTACAGCTCCTATAATTCACCCCTCCACTTT; CDR3 protein: CASSPGTGYSSYNSPLHF
D gene: -; V gene: TRBV12-3/TRBV12-4; J gene: TRBJ2-1; clone size: few; CDR3 DNA: TGTGCCAGCAGTCCCTCCGGGGTGCAGGATGAGCAGTTCTTC; CDR3 protein: CASSPSGVQDEQFF
D gene: -; V gene: TRBV7-6; J gene: TRBJ2-7; clone size: -; CDR3 DNA: TGTGCCAGCAGCTTAGCCACCCGTGGCGCTGGGGAGCAGTACTTC; CDR3 protein: CASSLATRGAGEQYF
D gene: TRBD1; V gene: TRBV27; J gene: TRBJ1-2; clone size: -; CDR3 DNA: TGTGCCAGCAGTCCACCGGACAGGAGCTATGGCTACACCTTC; CDR3 protein: CASSPPDRSYGYTF
D gene: -; V gene: TRBV7-9; J gene: TRBJ2-7; clone size: few; CDR3 DNA: TGTGCCAGCAGCTTAGCAGGTGATACCTACGAGCAGTACTTC; CDR3 protein: CASSLAGDTYEQYF
D gene: TRBD1; V gene: TRBV7-6; J gene: TRBJ2-7; clone size: many; CDR3 DNA: TGTGCCAGCAGCCCTGGACAGGGGGCCTACGAGCAGTACTTC; CDR3 protein: CASSPGQGAYEQYF
D gene: -; V gene: TRBV7-9; J gene: TRBJ2-7; clone size: few; CDR3 DNA: TGTGCCAGCAGCTTAAGCTCCCCTGGCCTGGGGCCCTACGAGCAGTACTTC; CDR3 protein: CASSLSSPGLGPYEQYF
D gene: -; V gene: TRBV7-2; J gene: TRBJ2-2; clone size: many; CDR3 DNA: TGTGCCAGCAGCTCCAGCCTCGGACTTCTGACCGGGGAGCTGTTTTTT; CDR3 protein: CASSSSLGLLTGELFF
D gene: TRBD2; V gene: TRBV7-3; J gene: TRBJ2-3; clone size: many; CDR3 DNA: TGTGCCAGCAGCTTAACGCCCTGGGGGGGTAGCACAGATACGCAGTATTTT; CDR3 protein: CASSLTPWGGSTDTQYF
D gene: TRBD1; V gene: TRBV5-1; J gene: TRBJ2-3; clone size: -; CDR3 DNA: TGCGCCAGCAGCACCGGGACAGTACCTAGCACAGATACGCAGTATTTT; CDR3 protein: CASSTGTVPSTDTQYF
D gene: TRBD2; V gene: TRBV25-1; J gene: TRBJ2-7; clone size: -; CDR3 DNA: TGTGCCAGCAGTGAATGGGGACGGGAGGGCTACGAGCAGTACTTC; CDR3 protein: CASSEWGREGYEQYF
D gene: TRBD2; V gene: TRBV4-3; J gene: TRBJ2-5; clone size: -; CDR3 DNA: TGCGCCAGCAGCCAACCAGCGGGAATTATGGAGACCCAGTACTTC; CDR3 protein: CASSQPAGIMETQYF
D gene: TRBD1; V gene: TRBV27; J gene: TRBJ1-5; clone size: few; CDR3 DNA: TGTGCCAGCAGACCTGCCGGGACAGGGGGCTTTCAGCCCCAGCATTTT; CDR3 protein: CASRPAGTGGFQPQHF
D gene: -; V gene: TRBV19; J gene: TRBJ2-1; clone size: few; CDR3 DNA: TGTGCCAGTAGTATAGGGGAGGATGAGCAGTTCTTC; CDR3 protein: CASSIGEDEQFF
D gene: TRBD1; V gene: TRBV5-1; J gene: TRBJ1-2; clone size: many; CDR3 DNA: TGCGCCAGCAGCTTGGCCAAGGGGACAGGAAACTATACCAACTATGGCTACACCTTC; CDR3 protein: CASSLAKGTGNYTNYGYTF
D gene: -; V gene: TRBV19; J gene: TRBJ1-1; clone size: -; CDR3 DNA: TGTGCCAGTAGTACCATCGAGGGGATCTTCACTGAAGCTTTCTTT; CDR3 protein: CASSTIEGIFTEAFF
D gene: TRBD2; V gene: TRBV7-9; J gene: TRBJ2-1; clone size: few; CDR3 DNA: TGTGCCAGCAGCTTAGTGACTAGCGGGACCTTGGATGAGCAGTTCTTC; CDR3 protein: CASSLVTSGTLDEQFF
D gene: TRBD1; V gene: TRBV12-3/TRBV12-4; J gene: TRBJ2-2; clone size: -; CDR3 DNA: TGTGCCAGCAGTTTACTCCGGGACAGGCGCGCCGGGGAGCTGTTTTTT; CDR3 protein: CASSLLRDRRAGELFF
D gene: -; V gene: TRBV12-3/TRBV12-4; J gene: TRBJ2-7; clone size: -; CDR3 DNA: TGTGCCAGCAGTTTTAGTGGATACGAGCAGTACTTC; CDR3 protein: CASSFSGYEQYF
D gene: -; V gene: TRBV2; J gene: TRBJ2-1; clone size: -; CDR3 DNA: TGTGCCAGCTGGGGGGAAGACAATGAGCAGTTCTTC; CDR3 protein: CASWGEDNEQFF
D gene: -; V gene: TRBV28; J gene: TRBJ1-1; clone size: few; CDR3 DNA: TGTGCCAGCAGTTTGCGGCGGAGCTCGAACACTGAAGCTTTCTTT; CDR3 protein: CASSLRRSSNTEAFF
D gene: -; V gene: TRBV7-2; J gene: TRBJ1-5; clone size: few; CDR3 DNA: TGTGCCAGCAGCTCCCTTCGTCAGCCCCAGCATTTT; CDR3 protein: CASSSLRQPQHF
D gene: -; V gene: TRBV7-8; J gene: TRBJ2-6; clone size: -; CDR3 DNA: TGTGCCAGCAGCTTAGAGTCTTCTGGGGCCAACGTCCTGACTTTC; CDR3 protein: CASSLESSGANVLTF
D gene: -; V gene: TRBV12-3/TRBV12-4; J gene: TRBJ2-2; clone size: many; CDR3 DNA: TGTGCCAGCAGTTTAGTGGCCGGGGAGCTGTTTTTT; CDR3 protein: CASSLVAGELFF
D gene: -; V gene: TRBV5-1; J gene: TRBJ2-3; clone size: -; CDR3 DNA: TGCGCCAGCAGCTTCCCGGGACGGCATGCGCAGTATTTT; CDR3 protein: CASSFPGRHAQYF
D gene: -; V gene: TRBV25-1; J gene: TRBJ2-3; clone size: once; CDR3 DNA: TGTGCCAGCAGACCCACACGGGGCCCCAGTTTAGATACGCAGTATTTT; CDR3 protein: CASRPTRGPSLDTQYF